This T cell receptor (beta chain) was sequenced for a study of post-analysis software for immune sequencing data. Overall study: Courses of disease covered relapsing-remitting, secondary progressive and progressive-relapsing multiple sclerosis.

This clonotype was seen many times. Its target is not known. The CDR3 is made up of 13 amino acids. V trimming: 6 bases; J trimming: 3 bases; junction bases outside the gene matches: 4. CDR1 and CDR2 from the germline V gene are ENHRY and SYGVKD. Study-wide results and caveats: Strong co-clustering by F measure was evident for samples that had been prepared in the same batch. Compared against controls, patients with multiple sclerosis displayed significantly lower normalized Chao1 diversity. With TRBV5-6, TRBV5-1 and TRBV20-1 included, several TRBV segments were more frequent in patients than in controls.

Incorporated into the TCR beta cDNA libraries were unique molecular identifiers, which served to reduce PCR and sequencing biases. When about 1 to 11 million T cells were used, they gave approximately 530,000 cDNA molecules. TCRdb reprocessed the PCR reads via MiXCR and lists one record per CDR3 protein. This table has a few hundred thousand distinct CDR3 sequences, roughly 45% appearing once. The chain joins TRBV10-3 to TRBJ2-7, with 8 bases aligning to TRBD1. The receptor's source is a girl between 10 and 17 years old with multiple sclerosis. Sequencing was carried out using blood. CDR3 DNA sequence: TGTGCCATCAGCGGGACAGGTAACTACGAGCAGTACTTC. Encoded protein: CAISGTGNYEQYF.